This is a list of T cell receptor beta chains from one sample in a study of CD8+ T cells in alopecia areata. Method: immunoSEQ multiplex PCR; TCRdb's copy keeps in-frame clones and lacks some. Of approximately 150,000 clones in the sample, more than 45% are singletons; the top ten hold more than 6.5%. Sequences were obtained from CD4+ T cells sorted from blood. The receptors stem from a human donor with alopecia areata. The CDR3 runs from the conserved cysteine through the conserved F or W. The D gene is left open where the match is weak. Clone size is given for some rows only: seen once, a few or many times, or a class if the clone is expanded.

CDR3: CASSLARGSYDIQYF; size: few; V: TRBV5-1; D: TRBD1; J: TRBJ2-4
CDR3: CAWSVLRGYEQYF; size: once; V: TRBV30; D: -; J: TRBJ2-7
CDR3: CASRRSQGAYYEQYF; size: few; V: TRBV5-1; D: TRBD1; J: TRBJ2-7
CDR3: CASSLGYTNTEAFF; size: few; V: TRBV28; D: -; J: TRBJ1-1
CDR3: CASSLVGDSNEQFF; size: few; V: TRBV5-1; D: -; J: TRBJ2-1
CDR3: CASSQDSELKKLFF; size: -; V: TRBV13; D: -; J: TRBJ1-4
CDR3: CASSPGTRGETQYF; size: -; V: TRBV5-1; D: -; J: TRBJ2-5
CDR3: CASRSSRPLSSYNEQFF; size: -; V: TRBV19; D: -; J: TRBJ2-1
CDR3: CASSLSGGWEQYF; size: -; V: TRBV27; D: -; J: TRBJ2-7
CDR3: CASSPPLASTDTQYF; size: few; V: TRBV18; D: -; J: TRBJ2-3
CDR3: CASSHVPPETQYF; size: -; V: TRBV14; D: -; J: TRBJ2-5
CDR3: CAWSIQGATDTQYF; size: -; V: TRBV30; D: TRBD1; J: TRBJ2-3
CDR3: CSVAGSPNYEQYF; size: -; V: TRBV29-1; D: -; J: TRBJ2-7
CDR3: CASSELPGGWNEQFF; size: once; V: TRBV2; D: TRBD1; J: TRBJ2-1
CDR3: CASSLGPRDRVYEQYF; size: -; V: TRBV5-4; D: TRBD1; J: TRBJ2-7
CDR3: CASSLGPEGETQYF; size: -; V: TRBV7-3; D: -; J: TRBJ2-5
CDR3: CSVLRDTYEQYF; size: -; V: TRBV29-1; D: -; J: TRBJ2-7
CDR3: CASSLAGQPQHF; size: -; V: TRBV7-2; D: -; J: TRBJ1-5
CDR3: CASSLGEGTEAFF; size: -; V: TRBV4-1; D: -; J: TRBJ1-1
CDR3: CASSLLGAYEQYF; size: -; V: TRBV13; D: -; J: TRBJ2-7
CDR3: CASSRSGTSYEQYF; size: -; V: TRBV7-3; D: TRBD2; J: TRBJ2-7
CDR3: CASNPGTVAKNIQYF; size: -; V: TRBV28; D: TRBD1; J: TRBJ2-4
CDR3: CASSLGSAGSGYTF; size: few; V: TRBV5-1; D: -; J: TRBJ1-2
CDR3: CSVEEGTGGQPQHF; size: once; V: TRBV29-1; D: TRBD1; J: TRBJ1-5
CDR3: CASKQTGHTDTQYF; size: -; V: TRBV28; D: TRBD1; J: TRBJ2-3
CDR3: CASSPSGQGSEQYF; size: -; V: TRBV18; D: TRBD1; J: TRBJ2-7
CDR3: CASSPDSVYGYTF; size: few; V: TRBV18; D: -; J: TRBJ1-2
CDR3: CASSKGQGRHNEQFF; size: -; V: TRBV9; D: TRBD1; J: TRBJ2-1
CDR3: CATSNGRESAREQFF; size: few; V: TRBV15; D: TRBD2; J: TRBJ2-1
CDR3: CSVGTQGETQYF; size: few; V: TRBV29-1; D: -; J: TRBJ2-5
CDR3: CASSLTDLQETQYF; size: few; V: TRBV5-4; D: -; J: TRBJ2-5
CDR3: CASREATEAFF; size: few; V: TRBV13; D: -; J: TRBJ1-1
CDR3: CASSLSGSGRDYEQFF; size: -; V: TRBV7-3; D: TRBD2; J: TRBJ2-1
CDR3: CASSVTDYGYTF; size: once; V: TRBV2; D: -; J: TRBJ1-2
CDR3: CASSGGTRGDTQYF; size: few; V: TRBV7-2; D: TRBD2; J: TRBJ2-3
CDR3: CASSLETGSQYF; size: -; V: TRBV5-1; D: -; J: TRBJ2-7
CDR3: CASSQGNSLTGELFF; size: -; V: TRBV4-1; D: -; J: TRBJ2-2
CDR3: CASSFGQQETQYF; size: -; V: TRBV5-1; D: -; J: TRBJ2-5
CDR3: CSVGAGVEWYEQYF; size: few; V: TRBV29-1; D: -; J: TRBJ2-7
CDR3: CASSSLTSGSPYEQYF; size: few; V: TRBV7-2; D: TRBD2; J: TRBJ2-7
CDR3: CASSLGGQGQETQYF; size: -; V: TRBV5-1; D: TRBD1; J: TRBJ2-5
CDR3: CASSQQEGSSYNEQFF; size: -; V: TRBV18; D: -; J: TRBJ2-1
CDR3: CAISERENTDTQYF; size: -; V: TRBV10-3; D: -; J: TRBJ2-3
CDR3: CAGSQVPGQNYGYTF; size: -; V: TRBV14; D: -; J: TRBJ1-2
CDR3: CASSSTGLQETQYF; size: once; V: TRBV5-1; D: -; J: TRBJ2-5
CDR3: CASSPSQGGREQYF; size: -; V: TRBV5-1; D: -; J: TRBJ2-7
CDR3: CASSPPNRGFMDF; size: -; V: TRBV28; D: TRBD1; J: TRBJ2-5
CDR3: CASSGEGLDEQYF; size: few; V: TRBV5-1; D: -; J: TRBJ2-7
CDR3: CSVKEGEREQYF; size: -; V: TRBV29-1; D: -; J: TRBJ2-7
CDR3: CASSLVGFTGELFF; size: -; V: TRBV5-6; D: -; J: TRBJ2-2
CDR3: CASSRGVTANQPQHF; size: few; V: TRBV28; D: -; J: TRBJ1-5
CDR3: CASSFQGGTGELFF; size: -; V: TRBV5-1; D: -; J: TRBJ2-2
CDR3: CASGGQSTNEKLFF; size: -; V: TRBV6-1; D: TRBD1; J: TRBJ1-4
CDR3: CASSLVQGYYGYTF; size: -; V: TRBV7-8; D: -; J: TRBJ1-2
CDR3: CASSLSWLPGETQYF; size: -; V: TRBV27; D: -; J: TRBJ2-5
CDR3: CSVEGIDGDEQYF; size: -; V: TRBV29-1; D: -; J: TRBJ2-7
CDR3: CASSLEAPNTEAFF; size: -; V: TRBV7-9; D: -; J: TRBJ1-1
CDR3: CASTKTENYGYTF; size: -; V: TRBV5-6; D: -; J: TRBJ1-2